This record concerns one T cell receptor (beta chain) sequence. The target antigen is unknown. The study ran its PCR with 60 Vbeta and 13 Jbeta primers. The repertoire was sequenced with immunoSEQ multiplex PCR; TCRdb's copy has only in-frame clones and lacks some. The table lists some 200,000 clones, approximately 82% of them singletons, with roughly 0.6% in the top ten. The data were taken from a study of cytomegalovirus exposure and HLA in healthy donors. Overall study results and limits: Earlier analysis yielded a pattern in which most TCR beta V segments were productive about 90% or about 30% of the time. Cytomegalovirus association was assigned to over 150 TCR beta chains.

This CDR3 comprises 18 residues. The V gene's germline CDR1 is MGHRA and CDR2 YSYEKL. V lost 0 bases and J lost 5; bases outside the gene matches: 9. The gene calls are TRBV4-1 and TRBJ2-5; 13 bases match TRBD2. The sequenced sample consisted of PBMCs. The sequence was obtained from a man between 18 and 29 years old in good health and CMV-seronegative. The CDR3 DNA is TGCGCCAGCAGCCAAGAAGGGGGGACTAGCGGGACGGCGGAGACCCAGTACTTC. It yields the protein CASSQEGGTSGTAETQYF.